The 2 T cell receptor beta chains given below trace back to one sample, sequenced in a study of blood T cells in healthy people across ages. A sample-barcoded 5' primer and a J-beta primer mix were used in a second PCR of about 7 to 12 cycles. MiXCR was run by TCRdb on the 5' RACE reads, yielding one entry per CDR3 protein. This sample has more than 650,000 distinct CDR3 sequences, with 20% to 25% found just once. The sequencing input was blood. These receptors all stem from a man aged 65 to 79 in good health.

The chain employs TRBV12-3 or TRBV12-4 and TRBJ2-2; maybe TRBD1 (6 bases). The CDR3 has 17 residues. The ends were cut back, 1 base at V and 2 bases at J, with 14 bases in the middle. CDR3 sequence: CASSLGYWDTNTGELFF. DNA for the CDR3: TGTGCCAGCAGTTTAGGTTATTGGGACACTAACACCGGGGAGCTGTTTTTT.

The chain uses TRBV28 and TRBJ2-1; 8 bases fit TRBD2. The CDR3 length is 13 residues. V lost 3 bases to trimming and J lost 8 bases; unmatched junction nucleotides: 3. Germline values: CDR1 MDHEN, CDR2 SYDVKM. CDR3 in amino acids: CASSFAGGDEQFF. Written as DNA, the CDR3 is TGTGCCAGCAGTTTTGCCGGGGGGGATGAGCAGTTCTTC. The full variable domain, rest sourced from reference TRBV28 and TRBJ2-1, is DVKVTQSSRYLVKRTGEKVFLECVQDMDHENMFWYRQDPGLGLRLIYFSYDVKMKEKGDIPEGYSVSREKKERFSLILESASTNQTSMYLCASSFAGGDEQFFGPGTRLTVL.